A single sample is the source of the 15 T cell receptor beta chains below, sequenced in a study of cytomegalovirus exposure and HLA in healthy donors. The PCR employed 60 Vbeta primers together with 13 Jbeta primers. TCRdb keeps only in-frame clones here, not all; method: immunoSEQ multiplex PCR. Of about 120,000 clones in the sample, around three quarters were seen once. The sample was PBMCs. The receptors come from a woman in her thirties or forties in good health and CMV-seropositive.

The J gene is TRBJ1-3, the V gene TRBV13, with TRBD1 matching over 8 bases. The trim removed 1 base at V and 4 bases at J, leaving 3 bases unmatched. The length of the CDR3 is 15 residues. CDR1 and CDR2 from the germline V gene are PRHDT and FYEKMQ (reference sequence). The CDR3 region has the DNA TGTGCCAGCAGCTTAGCCGGGACAGGCGGAAACACCATATATTTT. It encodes CASSLAGTGGNTIYF.

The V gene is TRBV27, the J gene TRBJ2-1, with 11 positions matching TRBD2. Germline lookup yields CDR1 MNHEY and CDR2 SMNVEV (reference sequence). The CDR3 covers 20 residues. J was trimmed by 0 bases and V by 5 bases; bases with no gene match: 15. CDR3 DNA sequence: TGTGCCAGCAGTCTCCAGTCCGGGACTAGCGGTGGGGGCTCCTACAATGAGCAGTTCTTC. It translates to CASSLQSGTSGGGSYNEQFF.

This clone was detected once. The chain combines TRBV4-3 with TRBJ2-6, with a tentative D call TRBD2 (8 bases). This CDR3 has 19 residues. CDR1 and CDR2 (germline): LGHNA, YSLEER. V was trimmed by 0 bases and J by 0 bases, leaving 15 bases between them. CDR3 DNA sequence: TGCGCCAGCAGCCAAGATTCGGGAGGGACAGACTCTGGGGCCAACGTCCTGACTTTC. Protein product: CASSQDSGGTDSGANVLTF.

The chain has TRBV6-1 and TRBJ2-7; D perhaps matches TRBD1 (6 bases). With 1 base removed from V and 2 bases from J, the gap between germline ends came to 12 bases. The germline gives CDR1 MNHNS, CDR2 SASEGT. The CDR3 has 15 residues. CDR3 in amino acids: CASSEVWTATYEQYF. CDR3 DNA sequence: TGTGCCAGCAGTGAAGTTTGGACAGCGACCTACGAGCAGTACTTC.

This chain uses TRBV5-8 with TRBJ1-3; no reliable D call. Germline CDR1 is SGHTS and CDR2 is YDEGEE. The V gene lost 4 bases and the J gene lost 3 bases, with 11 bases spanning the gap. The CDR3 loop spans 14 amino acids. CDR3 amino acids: CASSPGLYGNTIYF. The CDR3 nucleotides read TGTGCCAGCAGCCCTGGACTTTATGGAAACACCATATATTTT.

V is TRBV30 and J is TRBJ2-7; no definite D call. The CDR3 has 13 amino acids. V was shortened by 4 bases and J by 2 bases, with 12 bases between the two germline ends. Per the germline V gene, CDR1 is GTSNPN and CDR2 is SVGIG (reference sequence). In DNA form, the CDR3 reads TGTGCCTGGAAACACCAGGCCACCTACGAGCAGTACTTC. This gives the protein CAWKHQATYEQYF.

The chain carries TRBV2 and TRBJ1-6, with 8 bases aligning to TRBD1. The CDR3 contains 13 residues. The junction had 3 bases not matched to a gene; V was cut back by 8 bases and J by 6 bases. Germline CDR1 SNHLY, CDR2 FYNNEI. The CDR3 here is CASRTGINSPLHF. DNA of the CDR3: TGTGCCAGCCGGACAGGGATTAATTCACCCCTCCACTTT.

The CDR3 loop reads CASSVLAGDQETQYF. CDR3 DNA: TGTGCCAGCAGTGTACTAGCGGGAGACCAAGAGACCCAGTACTTC. The chain carries TRBV6-1 and TRBJ2-5; 11 bases fit TRBD2. The CDR3 has 15 residues. Germline-derived CDR1 and CDR2 are MNHNS and SASEGT. V shed 4 bases, J shed 0 bases, and the junction held 1 base outside the gene matches.

CDR3 sequence: CASSYTGGAGGYTF. CDR3 bases: TGCGCCAGCAGTTACACAGGGGGCGCGGGGGGCTACACCTTC. J is TRBJ1-2 and V is TRBV4-1, with 9 bases aligning to TRBD1. The trim removed 6 bases at V and 8 bases at J, leaving 10 bases unmatched. The germline gives CDR1 MGHRA, CDR2 YSYEKL. This CDR3 region has 14 residues.

The CDR3 loop is CASSFNGNTGELFF. As DNA, the CDR3 is TGTGCCAGCAGCTTTAACGGGAACACCGGGGAGCTGTTTTTT. The V and J genes are TRBV7-3 and TRBJ2-2; D not certain. The CDR3 is 14 residues long. Trimming stripped 3 bases from V and 1 base from J, with 6 bases between. The germline V gene encodes CDR1 SGHTA and CDR2 FQGTGA.

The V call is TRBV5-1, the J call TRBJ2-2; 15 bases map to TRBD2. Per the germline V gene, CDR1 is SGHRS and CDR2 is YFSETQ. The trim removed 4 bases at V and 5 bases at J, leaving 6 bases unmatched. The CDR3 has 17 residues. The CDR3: CASSTGLAGGMTGELFF. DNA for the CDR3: TGCGCCAGCAGCACGGGACTAGCGGGGGGAATGACCGGGGAGCTGTTTTTT.

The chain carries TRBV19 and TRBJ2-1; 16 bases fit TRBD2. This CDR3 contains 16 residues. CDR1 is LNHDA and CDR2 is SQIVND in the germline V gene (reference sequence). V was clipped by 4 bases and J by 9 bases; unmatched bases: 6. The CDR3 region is CASSTGTSGRAGEQFF. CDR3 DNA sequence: TGTGCCAGTAGTACGGGGACTAGCGGGAGGGCGGGTGAGCAGTTCTTC. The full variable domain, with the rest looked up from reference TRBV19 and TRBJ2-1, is DGGITQSPKYLFRKEGQNVTLSCEQNLNHDAMYWYRQDPGQGLRLIYYSQIVNDFQKGDIAEGYSVSREKKESFPLTVTSAQKNPTAFYLCASSTGTSGRAGEQFFGPGTRLTVL.

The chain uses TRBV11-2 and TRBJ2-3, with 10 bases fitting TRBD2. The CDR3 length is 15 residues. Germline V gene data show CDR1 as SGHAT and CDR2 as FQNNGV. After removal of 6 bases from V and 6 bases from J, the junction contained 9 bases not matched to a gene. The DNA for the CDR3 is TGTGCCAGCAGTCAGCGGGAGGGCCCCGGTGATACGCAGTATTTT. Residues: CASSQREGPGDTQYF.

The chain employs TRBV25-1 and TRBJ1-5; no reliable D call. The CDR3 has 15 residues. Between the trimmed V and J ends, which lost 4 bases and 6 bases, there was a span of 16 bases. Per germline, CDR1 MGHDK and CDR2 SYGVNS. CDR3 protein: CASSVGPHEGQPQHF. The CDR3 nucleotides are TGTGCCAGCAGTGTAGGACCTCACGAGGGTCAGCCCCAGCATTTT.

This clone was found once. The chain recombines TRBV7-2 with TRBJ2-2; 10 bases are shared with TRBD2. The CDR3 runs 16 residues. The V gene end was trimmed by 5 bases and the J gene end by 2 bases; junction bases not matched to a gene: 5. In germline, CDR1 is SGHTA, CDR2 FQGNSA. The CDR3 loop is CASSPRTSGNTGELFF. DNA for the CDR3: TGTGCCAGCAGCCCTAGGACTAGCGGAAACACCGGGGAGCTGTTTTTT. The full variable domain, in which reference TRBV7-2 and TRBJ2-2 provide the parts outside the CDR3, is GAGVSQSPSNKVTEKGKDVELRCDPISGHTALYWYRQSLGQGLEFLIYFQGNSAPDKSGLPSDRFSAERTGGSVSTLTIQRTQQEDSAVYLCASSPRTSGNTGELFFGEGSRLTVL.